The rows below give T cell receptor beta chains drawn from one sample of a study of cytomegalovirus exposure and HLA in healthy donors. Clones were read by immunoSEQ multiplex PCR, and TCRdb kept only the in-frame ones, dropping some. The sample comprises roughly 170,000 clones, 75% to 85% of which are singletons, and 0.7% to 0.85% rests with the top ten. The material sequenced was PBMCs. These receptor sequences come from a female donor in good health and CMV-seronegative. Each CDR3 is given with its conserved first and last residue. Fields, in order: V gene, CDR3 length, J gene, CDR3 protein.

TRBV28	12	TRBJ1-6	CASSFVGSPLHF
TRBV4-1	16	TRBJ1-5	CASSQEQGAPGQPQHF
TRBV6-5	15	TRBJ1-4	CASSQGQERYEKLFF
TRBV19	13	TRBJ1-2	CASGSRPGYGYTF
TRBV29-1	14	TRBJ2-3	CSVEGTGPSDTQYF
TRBV28	13	TRBJ2-1	CAGALAGGDEQFF
TRBV20-1	11	TRBJ2-1	CSAGGYREQFF
TRBV5-1	16	TRBJ2-3	CASSPSSGAWGDTQYF
TRBV29-1	12	TRBJ2-1	CSAGDRGNEQFF
TRBV11-2	14	TRBJ1-1	CASSLRGPGTEAFF
TRBV19	12	TRBJ1-2	CASNSRVRGYTF
TRBV6-4	15	TRBJ1-1	CASSASGGSNTEAFF
TRBV7-2	14	TRBJ1-3	CASSPDRNKNTIYF
TRBV2	11	TRBJ2-7	CASNANYEQYF
TRBV27	15	TRBJ1-2	CASSLTGGTNYGYTF
TRBV20-1	11	TRBJ1-1	CSARLNTEAFF
TRBV5-8	15	TRBJ2-3	CASSIGTGSPDTQYF
TRBV2	12	TRBJ2-3	CASSAVADTQYF
TRBV6-5	12	TRBJ1-2	CASRGTGYGYTF
TRBV9	15	TRBJ2-7	CASSSKREGGIEQYF
TRBV7-2	15	TRBJ1-3	CASSPGGGTGNTIYF
TRBV7-2	14	TRBJ1-3	CASKQDRGENTIYF
TRBV7-3	18	TRBJ1-3	CASSLGGTGAGSGNTIYF
TRBV6-5	13	TRBJ2-5	CASSDRLKETQYF
TRBV11-1	14	TRBJ2-7	CASSFTGHLYEQYF
TRBV11-2	12	TRBJ1-2	CASSFNEGGYTF
TRBV5-1	15	TRBJ2-3	CASSLRRAFTDTQYF
TRBV28	14	TRBJ1-2	CASSWGDFLYGYTF